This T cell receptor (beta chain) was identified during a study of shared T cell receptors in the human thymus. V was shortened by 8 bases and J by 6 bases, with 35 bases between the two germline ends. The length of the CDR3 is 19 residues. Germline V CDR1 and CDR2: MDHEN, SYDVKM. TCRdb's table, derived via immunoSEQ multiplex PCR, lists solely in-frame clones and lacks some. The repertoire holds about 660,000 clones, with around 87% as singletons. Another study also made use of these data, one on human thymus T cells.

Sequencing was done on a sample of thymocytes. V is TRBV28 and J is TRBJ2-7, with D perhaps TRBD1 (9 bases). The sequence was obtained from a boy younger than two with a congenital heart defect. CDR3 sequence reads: CASGTRRFKGQGTSGEQYF. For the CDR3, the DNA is TGTGCCAGCGGAACCCGACGGTTCAAAGGACAGGGGACTAGTGGCGAGCAGTACTTC.